This TCR beta chain was profiled in a study of T cell responses to AZD1222 COVID-19 vaccine. Across the study: Researchers grouped second doses given at about 4 or about 12 weeks into one pool.

The study, taken as a whole, reports: After two AZD1222 doses, spike-specific TCR breadth and depth rose versus day 0. Across spike, vaccine-associated CD4 TCRs were found, dominant at 160-218 and 743-854. Regions left unmutated in variants are reportedly the target of nearly half of spike-specific TCRs.

V was clipped by 2 bases and J by 4 bases, with 14 bases between them. Looked up from germline, CDR1 is GTSNPN and CDR2 is SVGIG (reference sequence). The CDR3 is made up of 14 amino acids. Turning to this clone: Its antigen remains unidentified.

TCRdb's table, derived via immunoSEQ multiplex PCR, lists solely in-frame clones and lacks some. This sample has 150,000 to 200,000 clones; around 88% occur once, and the top ten carry 6% to 8.5%. The rearrangement uses TRBV30 and TRBJ1-2; D not resolved. Material: peripheral blood, obtained on day 0 of AZD1222 vaccination. This sequence originates from an adult in good health. The CDR3 region has the DNA TGTGCCTGGAGTATCGGCGGGAGGGCCTATGGCTACACCTTC. Amino acid sequence: CAWSIGGRAYGYTF.